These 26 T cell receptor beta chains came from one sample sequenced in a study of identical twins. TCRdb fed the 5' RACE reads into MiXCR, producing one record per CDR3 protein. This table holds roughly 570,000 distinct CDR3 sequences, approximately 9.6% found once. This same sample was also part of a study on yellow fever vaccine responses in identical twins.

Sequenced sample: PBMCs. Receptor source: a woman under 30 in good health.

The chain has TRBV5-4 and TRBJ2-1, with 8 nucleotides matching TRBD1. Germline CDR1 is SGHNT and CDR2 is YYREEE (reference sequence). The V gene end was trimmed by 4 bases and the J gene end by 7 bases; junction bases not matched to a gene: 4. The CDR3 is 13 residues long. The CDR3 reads CASSPQGGNEQFF. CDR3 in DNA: TGTGCCAGCAGCCCACAGGGGGGTAATGAGCAGTTCTTC.

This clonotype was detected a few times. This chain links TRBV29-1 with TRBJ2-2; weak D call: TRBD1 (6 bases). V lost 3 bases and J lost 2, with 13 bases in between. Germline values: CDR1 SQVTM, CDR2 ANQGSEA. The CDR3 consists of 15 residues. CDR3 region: CSVELTDSNTGELFF. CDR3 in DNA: TGCAGCGTTGAGCTTACGGACAGCAACACCGGGGAGCTGTTTTTT.

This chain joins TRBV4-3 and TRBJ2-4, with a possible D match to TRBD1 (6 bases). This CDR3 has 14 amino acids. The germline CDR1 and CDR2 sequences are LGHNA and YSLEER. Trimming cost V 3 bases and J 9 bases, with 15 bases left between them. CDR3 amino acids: CASSQTTGGTIQYF. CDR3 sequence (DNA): TGCGCCAGCAGCCAGACGACAGGTGGAACCATTCAGTACTTC.

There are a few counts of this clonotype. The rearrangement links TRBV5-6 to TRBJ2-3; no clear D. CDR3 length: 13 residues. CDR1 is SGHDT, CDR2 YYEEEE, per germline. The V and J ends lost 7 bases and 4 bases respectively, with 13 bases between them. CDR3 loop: CASGSPTADTQYF. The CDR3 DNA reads TGTGCCAGCGGCTCACCCACGGCAGATACGCAGTATTTT.

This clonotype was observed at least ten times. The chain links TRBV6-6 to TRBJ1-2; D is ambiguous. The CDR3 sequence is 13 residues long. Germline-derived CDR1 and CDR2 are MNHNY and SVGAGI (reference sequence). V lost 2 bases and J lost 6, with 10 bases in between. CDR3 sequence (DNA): TGTGCCAGCAGTTACCAGGAGTATGATGGCTACACCTTC. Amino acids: CASSYQEYDGYTF.

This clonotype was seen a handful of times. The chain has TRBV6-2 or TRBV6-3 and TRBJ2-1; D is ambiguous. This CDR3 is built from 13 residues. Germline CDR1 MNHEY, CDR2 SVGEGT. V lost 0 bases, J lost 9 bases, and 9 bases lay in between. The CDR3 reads CASSYSVTSEQFF. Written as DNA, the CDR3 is TGTGCCAGCAGTTACTCTGTGACCAGTGAGCAGTTCTTC.

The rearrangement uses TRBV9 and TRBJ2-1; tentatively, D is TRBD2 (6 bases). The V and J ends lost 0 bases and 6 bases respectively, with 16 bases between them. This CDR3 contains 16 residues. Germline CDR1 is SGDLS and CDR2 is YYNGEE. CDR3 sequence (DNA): TGTGCCAGCAGCGTAGCGGTAGCGGTTGGGGGCAATGAGCAGTTCTTC. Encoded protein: CASSVAVAVGGNEQFF.

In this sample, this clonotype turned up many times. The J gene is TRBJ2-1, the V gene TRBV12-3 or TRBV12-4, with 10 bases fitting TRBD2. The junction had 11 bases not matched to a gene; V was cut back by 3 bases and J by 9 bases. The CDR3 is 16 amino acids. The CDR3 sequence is CASSLSRLAGEFEQFF. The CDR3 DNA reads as TGTGCCAGCAGTTTGTCCCGGCTAGCGGGAGAGTTTGAGCAGTTCTTC.

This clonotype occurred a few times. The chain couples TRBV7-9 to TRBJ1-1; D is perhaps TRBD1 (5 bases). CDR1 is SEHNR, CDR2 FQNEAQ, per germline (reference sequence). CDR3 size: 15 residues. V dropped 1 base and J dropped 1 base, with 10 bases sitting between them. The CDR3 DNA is TGTGCCAGCAGCTTAGGGGGGGTCGAGAACACTGAAGCTTTCTTT. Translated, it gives CASSLGGVENTEAFF.

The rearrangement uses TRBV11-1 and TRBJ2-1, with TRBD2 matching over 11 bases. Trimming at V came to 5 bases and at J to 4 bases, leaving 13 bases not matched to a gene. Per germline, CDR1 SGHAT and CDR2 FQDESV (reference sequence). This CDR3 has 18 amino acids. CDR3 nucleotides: TGTGCCAGCAGCCCGCTCCGGGGACTAGCGGTAACTTACAATGAGCAGTTCTTC. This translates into CASSPLRGLAVTYNEQFF.

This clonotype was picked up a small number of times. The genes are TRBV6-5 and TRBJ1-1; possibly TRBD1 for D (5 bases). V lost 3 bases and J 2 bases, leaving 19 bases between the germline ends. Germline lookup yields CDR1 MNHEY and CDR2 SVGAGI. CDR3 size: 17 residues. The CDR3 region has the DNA TGTGCCAGCAGTTATCGGCAGGGAGGCGGTATAAACACTGAAGCTTTCTTT. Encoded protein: CASSYRQGGGINTEAFF.

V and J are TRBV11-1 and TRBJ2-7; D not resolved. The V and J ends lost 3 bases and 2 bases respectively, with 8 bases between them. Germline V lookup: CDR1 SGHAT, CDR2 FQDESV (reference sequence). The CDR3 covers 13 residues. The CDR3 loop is CASSLHQTYEQYF. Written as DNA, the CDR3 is TGTGCCAGCAGCTTGCACCAAACCTACGAGCAGTACTTC.

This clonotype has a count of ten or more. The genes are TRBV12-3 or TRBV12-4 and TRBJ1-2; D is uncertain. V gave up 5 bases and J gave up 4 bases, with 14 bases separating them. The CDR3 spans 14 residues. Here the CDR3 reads CASSPQPRVYGYTF. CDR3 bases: TGTGCCAGCAGTCCACAACCGAGGGTCTATGGCTACACCTTC.

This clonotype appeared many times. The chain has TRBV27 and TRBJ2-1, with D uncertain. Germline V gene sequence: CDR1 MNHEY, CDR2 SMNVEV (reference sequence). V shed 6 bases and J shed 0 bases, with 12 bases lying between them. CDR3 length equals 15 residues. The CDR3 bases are TGTGCCAGCAGACCGACTTGGAGCTCCTACAATGAGCAGTTCTTC. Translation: CASRPTWSSYNEQFF.

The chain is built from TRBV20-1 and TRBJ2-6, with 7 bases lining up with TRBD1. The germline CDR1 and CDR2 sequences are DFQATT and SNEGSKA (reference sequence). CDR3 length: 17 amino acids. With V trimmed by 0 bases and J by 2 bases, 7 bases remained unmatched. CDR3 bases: TGCAGTGCTAGAGATTTCGAGACAGGGACTGGGGCCAACGTCCTGACTTTC. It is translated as CSARDFETGTGANVLTF.

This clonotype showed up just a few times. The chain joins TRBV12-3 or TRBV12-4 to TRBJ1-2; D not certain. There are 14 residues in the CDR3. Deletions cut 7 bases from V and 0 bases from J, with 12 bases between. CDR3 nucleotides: TGTGCCAGCAACCTTGGAGGAACTAACTATGGCTACACCTTC. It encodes CASNLGGTNYGYTF.

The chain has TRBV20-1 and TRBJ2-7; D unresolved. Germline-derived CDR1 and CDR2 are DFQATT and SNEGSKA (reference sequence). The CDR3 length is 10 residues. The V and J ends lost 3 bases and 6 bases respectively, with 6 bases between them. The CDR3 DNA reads TGCAGTGCTAGGATGGCCGAGCAGTACTTC. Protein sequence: CSARMAEQYF.

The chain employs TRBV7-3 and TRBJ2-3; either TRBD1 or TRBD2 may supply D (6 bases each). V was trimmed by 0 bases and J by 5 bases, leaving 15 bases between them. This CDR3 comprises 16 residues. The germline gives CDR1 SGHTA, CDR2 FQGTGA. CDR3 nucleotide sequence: TGTGCCAGCAGCTTAACGTTCCCGGGGGCCGTAGATACGCAGTATTTT. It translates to CASSLTFPGAVDTQYF. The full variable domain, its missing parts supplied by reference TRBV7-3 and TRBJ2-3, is GAGVSQTPSNKVTEKGKYVELRCDPISGHTALYWYRQSLGQGPEFLIYFQGTGAADDSGLPNDRFFAVRPEGSVSTLKIQRTERGDSAVYLCASSLTFPGAVDTQYFGPGTRLTVL.

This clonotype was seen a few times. CDR3 sequence: CASSFIPTELFF. The CDR3, as DNA: TGTGCCAGCAGTTTTATCCCCACTGAACTGTTTTTT. The chain carries TRBV12-3 or TRBV12-4 and TRBJ1-4; D not resolved. CDR3 length: 12 residues. V shed 3 bases and J shed 12 bases, with 11 bases lying between them.

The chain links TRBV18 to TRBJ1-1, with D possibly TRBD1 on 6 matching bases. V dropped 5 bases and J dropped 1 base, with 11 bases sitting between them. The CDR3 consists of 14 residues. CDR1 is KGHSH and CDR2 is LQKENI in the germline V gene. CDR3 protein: CASSAKTGNTEAFF. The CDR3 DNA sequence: TGTGCCAGCTCAGCCAAGACAGGGAACACTGAAGCTTTCTTT.

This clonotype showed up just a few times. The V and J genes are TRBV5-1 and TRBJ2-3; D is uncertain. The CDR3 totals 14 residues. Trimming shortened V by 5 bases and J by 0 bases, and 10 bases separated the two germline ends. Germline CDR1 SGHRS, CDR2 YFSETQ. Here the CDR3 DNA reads TGCGCCAGCAGAGAGGAGACTAGCACAGATACGCAGTATTTT. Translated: CASREETSTDTQYF. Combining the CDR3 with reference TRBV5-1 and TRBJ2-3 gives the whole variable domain KAGVTQTPRYLIKTRGQQVTLSCSPISGHRSVSWYQQTPGQGLQFLFEYFSETQRNKGNFPGRFSGRQFSNSRSEMNVSTLELGDSALYLCASREETSTDTQYFGPGTRLTVL.

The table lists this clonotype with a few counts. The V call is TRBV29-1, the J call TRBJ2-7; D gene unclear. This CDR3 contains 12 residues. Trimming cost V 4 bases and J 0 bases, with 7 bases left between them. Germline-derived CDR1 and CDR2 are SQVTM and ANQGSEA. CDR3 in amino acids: CSVAVSSYEQYF. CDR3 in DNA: TGCAGCGTTGCGGTTAGCTCCTACGAGCAGTACTTC.

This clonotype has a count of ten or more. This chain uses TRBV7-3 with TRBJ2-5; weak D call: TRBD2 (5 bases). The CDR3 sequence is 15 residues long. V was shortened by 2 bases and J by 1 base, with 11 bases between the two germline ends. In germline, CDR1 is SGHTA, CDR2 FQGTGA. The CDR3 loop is CASSLGMRAQETQYF. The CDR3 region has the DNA TGTGCCAGCAGCTTAGGAATGAGGGCCCAAGAGACCCAGTACTTC.

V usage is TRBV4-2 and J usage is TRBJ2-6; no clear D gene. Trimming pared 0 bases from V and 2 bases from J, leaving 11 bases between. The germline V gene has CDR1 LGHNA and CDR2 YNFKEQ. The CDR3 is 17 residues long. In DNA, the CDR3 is TGTGCCAGCAGCCAAGAGGAGTCAGTTCCTGGGGCCAACGTCCTGACTTTC. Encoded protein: CASSQEESVPGANVLTF.

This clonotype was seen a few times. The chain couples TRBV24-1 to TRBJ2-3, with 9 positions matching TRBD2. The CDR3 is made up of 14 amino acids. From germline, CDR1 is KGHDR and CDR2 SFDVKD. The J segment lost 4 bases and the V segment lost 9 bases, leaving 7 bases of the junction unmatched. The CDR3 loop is CATSRGRDPDTQYF. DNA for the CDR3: TGTGCCACCTCTCGCGGGAGGGATCCAGATACGCAGTATTTT.

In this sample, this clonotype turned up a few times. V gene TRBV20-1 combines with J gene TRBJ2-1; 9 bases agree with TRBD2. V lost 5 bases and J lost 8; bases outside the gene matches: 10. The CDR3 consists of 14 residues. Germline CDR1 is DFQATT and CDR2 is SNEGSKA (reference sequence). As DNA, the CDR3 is TGCAGTGCTTTAATAGCGGGAGTTAGCTATGAGCAGTTCTTC. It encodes CSALIAGVSYEQFF.